The 8 T cell receptor beta chains given below trace back to one sample, sequenced in a study of T-cell memory formation after mild COVID-19. TCRdb itself ran the 5' RACE reads through MiXCR, one entry per CDR3 protein. The table includes some 600,000 distinct CDR3 sequences, 15% to 20% detected once. Sequenced sample: PBMCs or a T cell subset sorted from them (not recorded which). These receptors were taken from an adult woman who had mild COVID-19 (a few samples of this study predate the infection). Cell type and time point are not known.

This chain joins TRBV24-1 and TRBJ1-5; TRBD1 matches 11 bases. Germline CDR1 and CDR2: KGHDR and SFDVKD. The V gene end was trimmed by 0 bases and the J gene end by 3 bases; junction bases not matched to a gene: 6. The CDR3 loop spans 18 amino acids. The CDR3 is CATSDLALGQGANQPQHF. The CDR3 DNA reads TGTGCCACCAGTGATTTGGCCCTCGGACAGGGGGCCAATCAGCCCCAGCATTTT.

The J gene is TRBJ1-2, the V gene TRBV12-3 or TRBV12-4; D gene uncertain. The CDR3 runs 12 residues. Deletions cut 5 bases from V and 6 bases from J, with 10 bases between. The CDR3 reads CASSRTLNGYTF. The DNA for the CDR3 is TGTGCCAGCAGTCGGACCCTGAATGGCTACACCTTC.

This sequence joins TRBV5-6 and TRBJ2-1; no definite D call. The V and J ends lost 0 bases and 0 bases respectively, with 19 bases between them. CDR3 length: 19 residues. Germline values: CDR1 SGHDT, CDR2 YYEEEE. Written as DNA, the CDR3 is TGTGCCAGCAGCTTGGAAAGGGCTCCAGAATTTTTCTCCTACAATGAGCAGTTCTTC. Protein sequence: CASSLERAPEFFSYNEQFF.

This clonotype was picked up a small number of times. V and J are TRBV7-2 and TRBJ2-5; D unresolved. CDR3 length: 13 amino acids. Trimming removed 5 bases from V and 3 bases from J, with 10 bases in between. Germline lookup yields CDR1 SGHTA and CDR2 FQGNSA. The CDR3 nucleotides are TGTGCCAGCAGCAGGGTTTCAAAAGAGACCCAGTACTTC. Protein: CASSRVSKETQYF.

The DNA for the CDR3 is TGTGCCAGCAGCTCGGGACTAGTCAATGAGCAGTTCTTC. Translating gives CASSSGLVNEQFF. The V and J genes are TRBV11-1 and TRBJ2-1, with TRBD2 matching over 8 bases. The V and J ends lost 4 bases and 6 bases, in that order; junction bases with no gene match: 2. There are 13 residues in the CDR3. Germline V gives CDR1 SGHAT, CDR2 FQDESV (reference sequence).

This chain connects TRBV20-1 to TRBJ2-4, with 14 bases fitting TRBD2. Germline V CDR1 and CDR2: DFQATT, SNEGSKA (reference sequence). V trimming: 6 bases; J trimming: 0 bases; junction bases outside the gene matches: 4. The length of the CDR3 is 16 residues. The CDR3 loop reads CSATGLAGEAKNIQYF. Written as DNA, the CDR3 is TGCAGTGCAACGGGACTAGCGGGGGAAGCCAAAAACATTCAGTACTTC.

This clonotype was recorded at least ten times. The chain recombines TRBV28 with TRBJ2-1; no clear D gene. The CDR3 covers 13 residues. Trimming took 6 bases from V and 0 from J, leaving 6 bases between them. The germline V gene encodes CDR1 MDHEN and CDR2 SYDVKM. CDR3 sequence (DNA): TGTGCCAGCAGCGGAAACTCCTACAATGAGCAGTTCTTC. It specifies CASSGNSYNEQFF.

This clonotype was seen only a few times. This chain joins TRBV24-1 and TRBJ2-5; the D is unclear. CDR3 length: 13 amino acids. The V gene lost 4 bases and the J gene lost 5 bases, with 10 bases spanning the gap. Germline V gene data show CDR1 as KGHDR and CDR2 as SFDVKD. CDR3 in DNA: TGTGCCACCAGTGACCTTGGGGATGAGACCCAGTACTTC. This translates into CATSDLGDETQYF.